This T cell receptor beta chain originates from a study of control samples from healthy donors and cancer patients. Only in-frame clones appear in the TCRdb table, and some are missing; sequencing was by immunoSEQ multiplex PCR. The sample shows 150,000 or so clones, around 94% of them seen only once. Germline CDR1 is LGHDT and CDR2 is YNNKEL (reference sequence). The CDR3 has 13 residues. The TCR sequence derives from a man aged 55-75 years with colorectal cancer. The sample comprised PBMCs. This rearrangement joins TRBV3-1 (or the pseudogene TRBV3-2) to TRBJ1-4; 9 bases are shared with TRBD1. The CDR3 protein is CTLGDRDNEKLFF. The DNA for the CDR3 is TGTACACTCGGGGACAGGGATAATGAAAAACTGTTTTTT.